The clone carrying this T cell receptor beta chain was counted ten times or more. Its specificity is unknown. The data were obtained in a study of Graves' ophthalmopathy and Graves' hyperthyroidism. Study results and limitations: Clonotypes were expanded in thyroid at above 0.001 frequency, and most also appeared in blood.

Amplification of TCR beta CDR3 regions used RNA transcripts. An initial RT-PCR round employing HTBI primers preceded a second-round multiplex PCR. Via MiXCR, TCRdb re-called the multiplex PCR reads, giving one row per CDR3 protein. The table records about 380,000 distinct CDR3 sequences, 15% of them present only once. Lactation, pregnancy, uncontrolled infections and other autoimmune diseases were all grounds for excluding patients. Orbital computed tomography, thyroid ultrasound, TRAb, serum thyroxine and clinical symptoms formed the basis of diagnosis. CDR3 length: 14 amino acids. After removal of 2 bases from V and 3 bases from J, the junction contained 4 bases not matched to a gene. Germline V gene lookup returns CDR1 KGHSH and CDR2 LQKENI.

This sequence was found in a woman aged 18-29 years with stable Graves' hyperthyroidism. The sample was peripheral blood. The chain links TRBV18 to TRBJ2-7; 7 positions match TRBD1. DNA of the CDR3: TGTGCCAGCTCACCAGGGACAGCTTTCTACGAGCAGTACTTC. It yields the protein CASSPGTAFYEQYF.